This T cell receptor beta chain was sequenced in a study of neurological immune-mediated disorders. Using its own MiXCR run on the 5' RACE reads, TCRdb lists one record per CDR3 protein. The sample yields 60,000 to 85,000 distinct CDR3 sequences, less than 5.5% seen once. The germline gives CDR1 SGHRS, CDR2 YFSETQ. The CDR3 has 15 amino acids. V was trimmed by 4 bases and J by 0 bases, leaving 11 bases between them. This clonotype was counted ten times or more. The chain uses TRBV5-1 and TRBJ2-4; TRBD2 is a possible D gene (6 bases). This sequence originates from a woman aged 25 to 45 with multiple sclerosis. The sample taken for sequencing was PBMCs. This chain's CDR3 is CASSPIGGAKNIQYF. The CDR3 nucleotides read TGCGCCAGCAGCCCCATCGGGGGAGCCAAAAACATTCAGTACTTC.